The sequence of this TCR beta chain was determined in a study of T cell responses to AZD1222 COVID-19 vaccine. The study, taken as a whole, reports: Clonal diversity was possibly underestimated; the donors were predominantly white British and more often female. Reportedly, close to half of spike-specific TCRs are directed against unmutated variant regions.

The repertoire was sequenced with immunoSEQ multiplex PCR; TCRdb's copy has only in-frame clones and lacks some. The sample has about 110,000 clones, 85% to 90% seen once; the top ten hold around 4.5%. As regards this clone: Its specificity is unknown.

The CDR3 length is 15 residues. Germline CDR1 reads MNHEY; CDR2 reads SVGAGI. Deletions cut 2 bases from V and 0 bases from J, with 8 bases between. The source of this sequence is an adult in good health. Sequences were derived from peripheral blood, sampled on day 0 of AZD1222 vaccination. V is TRBV6-5 and J is TRBJ1-3; possibly TRBD1 for D (5 bases). The CDR3 spells CASSYQGGSGNTIYF. CDR3 in DNA: TGTGCCAGCAGTTACCAGGGAGGCTCTGGAAACACCATATATTTT.